The 5 T cell receptor beta chains below come from one sample, sequenced in a study of identifying expanded T cells in peripheral blood. The table came from immunoSEQ multiplex PCR; TCRdb's copy has only in-frame clones and leaves some out. The table includes about 100,000 clones, 88% detected once. Specimen: blood. The receptors derive from a person aged 18-70 years in good health.

The chain links TRBV7-9 to TRBJ1-1; a weak D match, TRBD1 (5 bases). The CDR3 contains 15 residues. From germline, CDR1 is SEHNR and CDR2 FQNEAQ (reference sequence). Trimming took off 4 bases at V and 1 base at J, with 13 bases between the two ends. The CDR3, as DNA: TGTGCCAGCAGCTCACCGGGACCCCCGAACACTGAAGCTTTCTTT. This sequence encodes CASSSPGPPNTEAFF.

This chain links TRBV9 with TRBJ2-2, with D hard to call. V dropped 4 bases and J dropped 8 bases, with 12 bases sitting between them. This CDR3 comprises 13 residues. Germline V gene lookup returns CDR1 SGDLS and CDR2 YYNGEE. CDR3: CASSSANSGELFF. CDR3 sequence (DNA): TGTGCCAGCAGCTCCGCGAATTCTGGGGAGCTGTTTTTT.

This chain joins TRBV4-2 and TRBJ1-1, with D maybe TRBD1 (5 bases). V shed 4 bases and J shed 1 base, with 16 bases lying between them. The CDR3 length is 16 residues. Germline V lookup: CDR1 LGHNA, CDR2 YNFKEQ. The CDR3 sequence: CASSPTQGPSNTEAFF. The CDR3 nucleotides are TGTGCCAGCAGCCCTACCCAGGGACCCTCGAACACTGAAGCTTTCTTT.

V usage is TRBV4-1 and J usage is TRBJ2-6, with D uncertain. Trimming shortened V by 1 base and J by 0 bases, and 16 bases separated the two germline ends. This CDR3 has 19 residues. In germline, CDR1 is MGHRA, CDR2 YSYEKL. CDR3 in DNA: TGCGCCAGCAGCCAAGTCTTGGTAGGGTCGGGCTCTGGGGCCAACGTCCTGACTTTC. This codes for CASSQVLVGSGSGANVLTF.

The CDR3 DNA follows: TGCGCCAGCAGCCATAGGGGTGGCGAAAAACTGTTTTTT. Translating it yields CASSHRGGEKLFF. The J gene is TRBJ1-4, the V gene TRBV4-1; D is possibly TRBD1 (5 bases). Germline loops: CDR1 MGHRA, CDR2 YSYEKL. V dropped 3 bases and J dropped 8 bases, with 10 bases sitting between them. The CDR3 contains 13 residues.